The present TCR beta chain was sequenced within a study of cytomegalovirus exposure and HLA in healthy donors. PCR employed 60 Vbeta and 13 Jbeta primers. Repertoires were generated with immunoSEQ multiplex PCR, while TCRdb's copy carries only in-frame clones and drops some. Among roughly 100,000 clones listed, roughly three quarters were seen once. Worth noting for this clone: Its antigen is still unknown.

Findings and caveats of the study: A further, later analysis showed that HLA-associated TCR beta chains (compared with equally common others) were more clonally expanded. Altogether, about 160 TCR beta chains were recorded as cytomegalovirus-associated. Among TCR sequences, most were rare, though some public TCRs appeared in many donors.

Specimen: PBMCs. This sequence was found in a woman aged 18 to 35 in good health and CMV-seropositive.

As DNA, the CDR3 is TGTGCCAGCAGCGTAGTTGGGGGGGCAGCCGGAGATACGCAGTATTTT. As protein: CASSVVGGAAGDTQYF. The V call is TRBV9, the J call TRBJ2-3, with D tentatively TRBD2 (7 bases). Trimming cost V 0 bases and J 5 bases, with 16 bases left between them. The germline CDR1 and CDR2 sequences are SGDLS and YYNGEE. This CDR3 spans 16 amino acids.